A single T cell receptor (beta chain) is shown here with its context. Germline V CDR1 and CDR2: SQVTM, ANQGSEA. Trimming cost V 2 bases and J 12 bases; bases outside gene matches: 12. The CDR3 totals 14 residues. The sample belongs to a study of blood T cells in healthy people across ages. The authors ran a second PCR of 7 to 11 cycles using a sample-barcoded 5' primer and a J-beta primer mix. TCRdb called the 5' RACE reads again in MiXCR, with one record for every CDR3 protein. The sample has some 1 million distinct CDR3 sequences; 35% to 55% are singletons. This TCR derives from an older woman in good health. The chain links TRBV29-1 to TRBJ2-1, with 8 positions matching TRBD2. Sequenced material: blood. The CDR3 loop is CSVERTSSPVAQFF. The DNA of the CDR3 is TGCAGCGTTGAAAGGACTAGCTCCCCGGTAGCGCAGTTCTTC.